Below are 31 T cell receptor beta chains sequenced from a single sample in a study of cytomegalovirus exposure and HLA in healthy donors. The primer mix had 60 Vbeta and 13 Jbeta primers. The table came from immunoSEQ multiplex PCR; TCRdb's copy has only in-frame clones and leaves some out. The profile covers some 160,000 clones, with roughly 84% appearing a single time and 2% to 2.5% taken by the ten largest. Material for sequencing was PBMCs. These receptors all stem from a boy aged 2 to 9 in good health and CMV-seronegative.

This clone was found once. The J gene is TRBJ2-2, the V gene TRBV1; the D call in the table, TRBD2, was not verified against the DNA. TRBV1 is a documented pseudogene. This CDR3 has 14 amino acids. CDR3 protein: CTSSRREGDGELFF. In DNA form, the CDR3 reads TGCACCAGCAGCCGGCGGGAGGGGGACGGGGAGCTGTTTTTT.

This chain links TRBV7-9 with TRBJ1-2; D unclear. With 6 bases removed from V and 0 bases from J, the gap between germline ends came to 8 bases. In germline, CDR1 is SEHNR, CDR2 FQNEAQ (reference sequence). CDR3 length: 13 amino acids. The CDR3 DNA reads TGTGCCAGCAGTTCTACGTCTAACTATGGCTACACCTTC. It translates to CASSSTSNYGYTF.

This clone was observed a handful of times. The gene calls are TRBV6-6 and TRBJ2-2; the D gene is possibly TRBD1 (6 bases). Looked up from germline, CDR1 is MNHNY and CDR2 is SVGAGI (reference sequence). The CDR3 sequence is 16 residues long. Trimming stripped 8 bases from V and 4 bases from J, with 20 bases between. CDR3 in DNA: TGTGCCAGCTCCCCAAGCACAGGGAGATTCACCGGGGAGCTGTTTTTT. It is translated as CASSPSTGRFTGELFF.

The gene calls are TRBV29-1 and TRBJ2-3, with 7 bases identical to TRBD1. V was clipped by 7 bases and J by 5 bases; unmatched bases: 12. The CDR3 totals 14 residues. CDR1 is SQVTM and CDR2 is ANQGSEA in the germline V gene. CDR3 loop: CSERTGNDGDTQYF. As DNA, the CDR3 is TGCAGCGAACGGACAGGAAACGATGGAGATACGCAGTATTTT.

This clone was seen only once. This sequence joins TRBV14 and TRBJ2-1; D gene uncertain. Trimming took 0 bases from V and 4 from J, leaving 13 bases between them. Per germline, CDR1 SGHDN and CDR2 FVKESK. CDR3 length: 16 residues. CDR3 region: CASSQEVWAGYNEQFF. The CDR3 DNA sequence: TGTGCCAGCAGCCAAGAGGTGTGGGCTGGGTACAATGAGCAGTTCTTC.

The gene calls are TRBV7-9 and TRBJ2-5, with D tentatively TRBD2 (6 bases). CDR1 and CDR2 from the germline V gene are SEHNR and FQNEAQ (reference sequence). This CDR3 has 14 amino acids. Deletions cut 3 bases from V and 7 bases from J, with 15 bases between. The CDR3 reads CASSFQGLTGTQYF. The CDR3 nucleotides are TGTGCCAGCAGCTTTCAGGGACTGACGGGGACCCAGTACTTC.

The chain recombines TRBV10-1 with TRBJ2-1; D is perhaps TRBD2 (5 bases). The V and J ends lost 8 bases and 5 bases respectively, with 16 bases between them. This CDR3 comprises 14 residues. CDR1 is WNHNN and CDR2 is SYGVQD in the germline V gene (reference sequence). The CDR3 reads CASASGSANNEQFF. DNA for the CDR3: TGCGCCAGCGCCTCGGGTAGCGCAAACAATGAGCAGTTCTTC.

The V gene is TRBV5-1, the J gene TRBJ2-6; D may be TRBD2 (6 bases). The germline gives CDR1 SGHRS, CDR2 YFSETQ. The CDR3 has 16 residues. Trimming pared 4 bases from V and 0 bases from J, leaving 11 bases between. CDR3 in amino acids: CASSPAGSSGANVLTF. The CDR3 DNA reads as TGCGCCAGCAGCCCGGCGGGGAGCTCTGGGGCCAACGTCCTGACTTTC.

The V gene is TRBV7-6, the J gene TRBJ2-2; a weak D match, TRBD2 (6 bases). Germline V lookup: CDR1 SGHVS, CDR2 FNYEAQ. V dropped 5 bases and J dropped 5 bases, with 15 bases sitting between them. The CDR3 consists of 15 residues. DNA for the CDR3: TGTGCCAGCAGCACGACTAGATTGGGAACCGGGGAGCTGTTTTTT. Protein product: CASSTTRLGTGELFF.

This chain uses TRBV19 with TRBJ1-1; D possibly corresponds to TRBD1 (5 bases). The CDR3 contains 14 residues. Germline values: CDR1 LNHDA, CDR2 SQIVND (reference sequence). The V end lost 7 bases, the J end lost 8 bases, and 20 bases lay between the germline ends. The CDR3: CASTKEPGRVEAFF. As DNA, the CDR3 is TGTGCCAGTACCAAAGAGCCCGGCAGGGTGGAAGCTTTCTTT.

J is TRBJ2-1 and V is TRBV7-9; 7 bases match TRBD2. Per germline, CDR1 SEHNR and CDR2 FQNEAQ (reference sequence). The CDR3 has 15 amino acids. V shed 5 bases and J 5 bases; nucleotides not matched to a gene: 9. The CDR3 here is CASSATTSADNEQFF. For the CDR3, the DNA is TGTGCCAGCAGCGCGACCACTAGCGCGGACAATGAGCAGTTCTTC.

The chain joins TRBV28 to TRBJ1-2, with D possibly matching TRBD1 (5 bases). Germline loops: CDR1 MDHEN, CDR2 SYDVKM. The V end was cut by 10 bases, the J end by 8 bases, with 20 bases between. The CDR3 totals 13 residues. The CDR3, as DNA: TGTGCCACCATTCAAGGTGGAGGGGAAGGCTACACCTTC. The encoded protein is CATIQGGGEGYTF.

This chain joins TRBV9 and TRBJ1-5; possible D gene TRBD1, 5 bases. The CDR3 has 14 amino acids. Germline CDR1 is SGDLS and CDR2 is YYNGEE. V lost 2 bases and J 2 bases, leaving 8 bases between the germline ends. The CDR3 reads CASSVEGGNQPQHF. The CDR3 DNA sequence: TGTGCCAGCAGCGTTGAAGGGGGCAATCAGCCCCAGCATTTT. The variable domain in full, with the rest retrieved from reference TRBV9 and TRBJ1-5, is DSGVTQTPKHLITATGQRVTLRCSPRSGDLSVYWYQQSLDQGLQFLIQYYNGEERAKGNILERFSAQQFPDLHSELNLSSLELGDSALYFCASSVEGGNQPQHFGDGTRLSIL.

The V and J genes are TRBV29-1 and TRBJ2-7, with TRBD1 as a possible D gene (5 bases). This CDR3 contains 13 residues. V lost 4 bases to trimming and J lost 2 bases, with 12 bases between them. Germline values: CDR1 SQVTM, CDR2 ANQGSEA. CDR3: CSVVGALAYEQYF. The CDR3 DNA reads TGCAGCGTTGTTGGGGCCCTAGCCTACGAGCAGTACTTC.

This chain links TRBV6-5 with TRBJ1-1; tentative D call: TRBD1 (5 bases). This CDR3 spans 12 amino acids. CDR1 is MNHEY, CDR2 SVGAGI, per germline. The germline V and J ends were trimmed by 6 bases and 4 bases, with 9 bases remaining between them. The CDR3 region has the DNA TGTGCCAGCAGCGCGGGGGTCACTGAAGCTTTCTTT. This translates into CASSAGVTEAFF.

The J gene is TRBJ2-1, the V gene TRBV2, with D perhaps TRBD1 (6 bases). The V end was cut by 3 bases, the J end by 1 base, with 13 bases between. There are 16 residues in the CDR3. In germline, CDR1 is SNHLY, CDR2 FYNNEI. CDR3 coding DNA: TGTGCCAGCAGTGATGAGGGGGTCTCATCCTACAATGAGCAGTTCTTC. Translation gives CASSDEGVSSYNEQFF.

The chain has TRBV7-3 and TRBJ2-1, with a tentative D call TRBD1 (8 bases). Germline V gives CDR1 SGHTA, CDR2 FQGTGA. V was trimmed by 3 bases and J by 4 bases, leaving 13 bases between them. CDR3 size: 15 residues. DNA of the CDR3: TGTGCCAGCAGCTTGGACAGGGAGGGGTACAATGAGCAGTTCTTC. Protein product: CASSLDREGYNEQFF.

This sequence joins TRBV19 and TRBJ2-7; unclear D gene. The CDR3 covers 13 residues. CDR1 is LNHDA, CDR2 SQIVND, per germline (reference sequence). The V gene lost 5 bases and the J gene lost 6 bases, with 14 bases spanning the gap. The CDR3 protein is CASSPHSRPEQYF. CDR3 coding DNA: TGTGCCAGTAGTCCCCACTCGCGTCCCGAGCAGTACTTC.

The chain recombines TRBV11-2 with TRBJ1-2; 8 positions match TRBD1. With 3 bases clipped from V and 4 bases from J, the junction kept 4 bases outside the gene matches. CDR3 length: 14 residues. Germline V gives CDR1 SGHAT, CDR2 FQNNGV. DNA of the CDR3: TGTGCCAGCAGCTTTGGACAGGGCATCTATGGCTACACCTTC. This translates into CASSFGQGIYGYTF.

The CDR3 nucleotides are TGTGCCAGCAGTTTTATGGTAGCGGGAGGGCCCCGGGCTTGTTCTAGCACAGATACGCAGTATTTT. It yields the protein CASSFMVAGGPRACSSTDTQYF. The chain carries TRBV28 and TRBJ2-3, with 11 bases that match TRBD2. J gave up 0 bases and V 3 bases, and 20 bases lay outside the gene matches. The CDR3 contains 22 residues. The germline gives CDR1 MDHEN, CDR2 SYDVKM. Together with reference TRBV28 and TRBJ2-3, the CDR3 gives the full variable domain: DVKVTQSSRYLVKRTGEKVFLECVQDMDHENMFWYRQDPGLGLRLIYFSYDVKMKEKGDIPEGYSVSREKKERFSLILESASTNQTSMYLCASSFMVAGGPRACSSTDTQYFGPGTRLTVL.

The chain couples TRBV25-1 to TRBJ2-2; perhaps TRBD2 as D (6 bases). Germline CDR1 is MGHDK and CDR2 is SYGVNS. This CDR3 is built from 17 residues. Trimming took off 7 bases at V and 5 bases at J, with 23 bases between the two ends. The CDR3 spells CASTETRPGVGTGELFF. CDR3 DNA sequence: TGTGCCAGCACCGAAACCCGTCCGGGGGTGGGGACCGGGGAGCTGTTTTTT.

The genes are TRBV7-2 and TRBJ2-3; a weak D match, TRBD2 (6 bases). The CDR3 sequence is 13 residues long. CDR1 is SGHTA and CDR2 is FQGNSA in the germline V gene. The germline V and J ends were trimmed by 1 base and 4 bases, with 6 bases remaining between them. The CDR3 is CASSLGGADTQYF. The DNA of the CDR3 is TGTGCCAGCAGCTTAGGCGGGGCAGATACGCAGTATTTT.

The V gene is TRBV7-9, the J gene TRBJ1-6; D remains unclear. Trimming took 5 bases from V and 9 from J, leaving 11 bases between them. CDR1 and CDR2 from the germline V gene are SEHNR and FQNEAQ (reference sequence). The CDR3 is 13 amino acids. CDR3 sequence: CASSLDQFSPLHF. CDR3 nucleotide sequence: TGTGCCAGCAGCCTAGATCAATTTTCACCCCTCCACTTT.

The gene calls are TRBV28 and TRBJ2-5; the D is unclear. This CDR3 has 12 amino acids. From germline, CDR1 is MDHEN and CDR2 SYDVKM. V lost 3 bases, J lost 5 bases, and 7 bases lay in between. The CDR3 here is CASSFLLETQYF. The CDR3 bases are TGTGCCAGCAGTTTTCTCCTTGAGACCCAGTACTTC.

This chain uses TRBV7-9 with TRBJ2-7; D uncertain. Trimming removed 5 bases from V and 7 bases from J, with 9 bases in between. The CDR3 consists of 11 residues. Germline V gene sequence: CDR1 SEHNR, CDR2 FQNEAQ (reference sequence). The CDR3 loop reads CASSASGEQYF. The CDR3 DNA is TGTGCCAGCAGCGCGTCAGGTGAGCAGTACTTC.

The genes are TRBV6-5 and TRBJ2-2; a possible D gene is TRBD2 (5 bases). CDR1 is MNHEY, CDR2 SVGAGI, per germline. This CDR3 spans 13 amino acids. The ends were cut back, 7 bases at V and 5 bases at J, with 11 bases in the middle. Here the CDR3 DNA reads TGTGCCAGCATCGGGCGGGCGACCGGGGAGCTGTTTTTT. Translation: CASIGRATGELFF.

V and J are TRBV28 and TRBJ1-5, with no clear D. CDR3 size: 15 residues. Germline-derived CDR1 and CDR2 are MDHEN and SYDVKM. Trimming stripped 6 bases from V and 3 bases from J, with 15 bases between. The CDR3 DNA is TGTGCCAGCAGAATCATCGGGTTTAACAATCAGCCCCAGCATTTT. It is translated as CASRIIGFNNQPQHF.

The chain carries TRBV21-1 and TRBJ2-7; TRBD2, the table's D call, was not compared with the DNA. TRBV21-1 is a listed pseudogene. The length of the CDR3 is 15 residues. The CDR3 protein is CASSTPRKRSYEQYF. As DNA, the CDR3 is TGTGCCAGCAGCACCCCACGGAAACGGAGTTACGAGCAGTACTTC.

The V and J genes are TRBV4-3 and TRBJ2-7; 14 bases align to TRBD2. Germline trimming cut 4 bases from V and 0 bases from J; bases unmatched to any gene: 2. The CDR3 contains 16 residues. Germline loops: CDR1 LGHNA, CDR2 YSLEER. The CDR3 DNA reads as TGCGCCAGCAGCCCAGGACTAGCGGGAGGCTCCTACGAGCAGTACTTC. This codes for CASSPGLAGGSYEQYF.

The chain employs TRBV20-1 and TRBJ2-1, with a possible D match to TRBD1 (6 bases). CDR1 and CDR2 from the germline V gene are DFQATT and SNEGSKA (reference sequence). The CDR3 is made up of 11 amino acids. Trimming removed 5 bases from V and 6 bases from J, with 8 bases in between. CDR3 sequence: CSAARGNEQFF. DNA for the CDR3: TGCAGTGCTGCCAGGGGCAATGAGCAGTTCTTC.

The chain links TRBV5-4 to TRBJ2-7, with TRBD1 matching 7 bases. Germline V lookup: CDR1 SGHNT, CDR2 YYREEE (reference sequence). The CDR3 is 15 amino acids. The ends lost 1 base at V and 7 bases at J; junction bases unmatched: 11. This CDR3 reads CASSLFDRGLGEQYF. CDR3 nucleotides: TGTGCCAGCAGCTTGTTTGATAGGGGGCTTGGTGAGCAGTACTTC.